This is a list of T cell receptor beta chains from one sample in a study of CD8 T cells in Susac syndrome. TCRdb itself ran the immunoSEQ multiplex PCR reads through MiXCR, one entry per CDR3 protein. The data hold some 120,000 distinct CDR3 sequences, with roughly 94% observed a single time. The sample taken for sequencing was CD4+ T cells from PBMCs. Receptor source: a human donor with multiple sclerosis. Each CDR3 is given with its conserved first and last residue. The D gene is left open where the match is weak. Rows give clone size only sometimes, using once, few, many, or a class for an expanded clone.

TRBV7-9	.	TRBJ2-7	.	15	CASSLEGGSSYEQYF	TGTGCCAGCAGCTTAGAAGGGGGAAGCTCCTACGAGCAGTACTTC
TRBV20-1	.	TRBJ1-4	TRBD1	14	CSARTGTANEKLFF	TGCAGTGCTAGGACCGGGACAGCTAATGAAAAACTGTTTTTT
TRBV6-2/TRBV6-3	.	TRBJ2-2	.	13	CASSFITTGELFF	TGTGCCAGCAGTTTCATCACCACCGGGGAGCTGTTTTTT
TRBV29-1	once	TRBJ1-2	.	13	CSVETGANYGYTF	TGCAGCGTTGAAACCGGGGCTAACTATGGCTACACCTTC
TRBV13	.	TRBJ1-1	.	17	CASSLVPSRGGDTEAFF	TGTGCCAGCAGCTTGGTCCCTAGCAGGGGAGGGGACACTGAAGCTTTCTTT
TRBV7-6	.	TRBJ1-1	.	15	CASSSRGGLVTEAFF	TGTGCCAGCAGCTCAAGGGGGGGCTTGGTCACTGAAGCTTTCTTT
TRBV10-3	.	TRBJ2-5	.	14	CATRGRDLQETQYF	TGTGCCACCAGGGGTAGGGACCTCCAAGAGACCCAGTACTTC
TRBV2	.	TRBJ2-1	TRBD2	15	CASSELREGYNEQFF	TGTGCCAGCAGTGAATTGCGGGAGGGTTACAATGAGCAGTTCTTC
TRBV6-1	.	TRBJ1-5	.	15	CASSASSYSNQPQHF	TGTGCCAGCAGTGCTTCGAGTTATAGCAATCAGCCCCAGCATTTT
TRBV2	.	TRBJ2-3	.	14	CASSEERGGGTQYF	TGTGCCAGCAGTGAGGAGCGGGGAGGGGGTACGCAGTATTTT
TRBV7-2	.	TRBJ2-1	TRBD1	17	CASSSRGPPVSYNEQFF	TGTGCCAGCAGCTCCAGGGGGCCCCCAGTATCCTACAATGAGCAGTTCTTC
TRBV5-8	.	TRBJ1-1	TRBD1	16	CASSLGGGEWSTEAFF	TGTGCCAGCAGCTTGGGAGGGGGCGAGTGGAGCACTGAAGCTTTCTTT
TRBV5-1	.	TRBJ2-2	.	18	CASSWGGGGRRSTGELFF	TGCGCCAGCAGCTGGGGGGGAGGGGGACGACGGAGCACCGGGGAGCTGTTTTTT
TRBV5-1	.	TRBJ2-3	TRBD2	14	CASSSGLDMDTQYF	TGCGCCAGCAGCTCGGGACTAGACATGGATACGCAGTATTTT
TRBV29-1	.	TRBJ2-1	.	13	CSAPVAAYNEQFF	TGCAGCGCCCCAGTAGCGGCCTACAATGAGCAGTTCTTC
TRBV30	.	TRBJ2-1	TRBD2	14	CAWTPASGRGEQFF	TGTGCCTGGACCCCGGCTAGCGGGAGGGGTGAGCAGTTCTTC
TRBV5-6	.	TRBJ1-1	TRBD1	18	CASHTIGDRSLLDAEAFF	TGTGCCAGCCATACCATTGGGGACAGGAGCCTTTTGGATGCTGAAGCTTTCTTT
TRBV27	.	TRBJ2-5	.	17	CASSLVSIGSVSETQYF	TGTGCCAGCAGTTTAGTTTCAATCGGCTCCGTTAGCGAGACCCAGTACTTC
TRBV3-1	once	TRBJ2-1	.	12	CASRKLNNEQFF	TGTGCCAGCAGGAAGTTAAACAATGAGCAGTTCTTC
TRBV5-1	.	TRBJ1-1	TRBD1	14	CASSLGQPNTEAFF	TGCGCCAGCAGCCTGGGACAGCCTAACACTGAAGCTTTCTTT
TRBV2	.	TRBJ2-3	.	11	CASPSTDTQYF	TGTGCCAGTCCTAGCACAGATACGCAGTATTTT
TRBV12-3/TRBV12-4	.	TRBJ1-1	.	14	CASRNYRENTEAFF	TGTGCCAGCAGGAACTACCGGGAGAACACTGAAGCTTTCTTT
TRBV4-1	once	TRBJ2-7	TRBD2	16	CASSQGSGGHSYEQYF	TGCGCCAGCAGCCAGGGCAGCGGGGGGCACTCCTACGAGCAGTACTTC
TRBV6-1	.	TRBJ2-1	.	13	CASRGTLNNEQFF	TGTGCCAGCAGGGGAACTCTCAACAATGAGCAGTTCTTC
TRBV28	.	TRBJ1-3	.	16	CASSLGGARSGNTIYF	TGTGCCAGCAGTTTAGGGGGGGCCCGCTCTGGAAACACCATATATTTT
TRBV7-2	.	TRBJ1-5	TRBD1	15	CASSFGQGAHQPQHF	TGTGCCAGCAGCTTTGGGCAGGGGGCCCATCAGCCCCAGCATTTT
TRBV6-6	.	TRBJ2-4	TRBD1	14	CASSSPGQGFIQYF	TGTGCCAGCAGTTCCCCGGGACAGGGCTTCATTCAGTACTTC
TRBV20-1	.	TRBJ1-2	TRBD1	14	CSATTGGEDYGYTF	TGCAGTGCAACCACAGGGGGCGAGGACTATGGCTACACCTTC
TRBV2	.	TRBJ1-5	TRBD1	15	CASRLQGAGNQPQHF	TGTGCCAGCAGGTTACAGGGGGCCGGCAATCAGCCCCAGCATTTT
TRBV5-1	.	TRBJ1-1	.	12	CASNFENTEAFF	TGCGCCAGCAACTTCGAAAACACTGAAGCTTTCTTT
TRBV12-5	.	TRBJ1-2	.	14	CASGDRYLGYGYTF	TGTGCTAGTGGCGACAGGTACTTAGGCTATGGCTACACCTTC
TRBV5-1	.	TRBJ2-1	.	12	CASKREYNEQFF	TGCGCCAGCAAAAGGGAGTACAATGAGCAGTTCTTC
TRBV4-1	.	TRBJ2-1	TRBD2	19	CASSQDRAPSSGSYNEQFF	TGCGCCAGCAGCCAAGATAGGGCCCCCTCTAGCGGGAGTTACAATGAGCAGTTCTTC
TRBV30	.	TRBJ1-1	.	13	CAWSRSFNTEAFF	TGTGCCTGGAGTAGGAGTTTCAACACTGAAGCTTTCTTT
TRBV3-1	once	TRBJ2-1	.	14	CASSPPLPDRSQFF	TGTGCCAGCAGCCCTCCCCTCCCGGACAGAAGCCAGTTCTTC
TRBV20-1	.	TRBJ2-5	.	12	CSARGLQETQYF	TGCAGTGCTAGAGGACTCCAAGAGACCCAGTACTTC
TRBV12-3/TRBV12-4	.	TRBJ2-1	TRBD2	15	CASRILAGGRGEQFF	TGTGCCAGCAGGATACTAGCGGGAGGGCGGGGTGAGCAGTTCTTC
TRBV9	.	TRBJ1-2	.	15	CASSGYSGGTYGYTF	TGTGCCAGCAGCGGTTACTCCGGAGGGACCTATGGCTACACCTTC
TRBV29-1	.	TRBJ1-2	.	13	CSVDRSRGYGYTF	TGCAGCGTTGATCGCTCGCGGGGCTATGGCTACACCTTC
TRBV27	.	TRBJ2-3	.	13	CASSVRQVDTQYF	TGTGCCAGCAGTGTGAGACAGGTGGATACGCAGTATTTT
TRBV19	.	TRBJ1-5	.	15	CASSSIGVGNQPQHF	TGTGCCAGTAGTTCAATCGGGGTCGGCAATCAGCCCCAGCATTTT
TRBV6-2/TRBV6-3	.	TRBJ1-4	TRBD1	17	CASSYPSGQGVGEKLFF	TGTGCCAGCAGTTACCCATCGGGACAGGGTGTCGGTGAAAAACTGTTTTTT
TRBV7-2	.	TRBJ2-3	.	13	CASSFSLGDTQYF	TGTGCCAGCAGCTTTTCCCTCGGCGATACGCAGTATTTT
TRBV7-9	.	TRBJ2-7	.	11	CASSLFGEQYF	TGTGCCAGCAGCTTATTCGGCGAGCAGTACTTC
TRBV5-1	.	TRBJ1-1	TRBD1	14	CASSLATGDTEAFF	TGCGCCAGCAGCTTGGCTACAGGGGACACTGAAGCTTTCTTT
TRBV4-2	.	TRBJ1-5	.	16	CASSQEEGASNQPQHF	TGTGCCAGCAGCCAAGAAGAAGGGGCTTCAAATCAGCCCCAGCATTTT
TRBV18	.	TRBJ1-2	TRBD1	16	CASSPGQGVQFYGYTF	TGTGCCAGCTCACCGGGACAGGGGGTACAATTCTATGGCTACACCTTC
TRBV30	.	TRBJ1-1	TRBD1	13	CAWTGTGNTEAFF	TGTGCCTGGACCGGGACAGGTAACACTGAAGCTTTCTTT
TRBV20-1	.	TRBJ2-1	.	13	CSANQGLSDEQFF	TGCAGTGCTAATCAGGGGTTGTCAGATGAGCAGTTCTTC
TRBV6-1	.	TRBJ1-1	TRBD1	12	CAMKGARTEAFF	TGTGCCATGAAGGGGGCTCGCACTGAAGCTTTCTTT
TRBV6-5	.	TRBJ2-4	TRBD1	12	CASSTGGRIQYF	TGTGCCAGCAGTACAGGGGGCCGCATTCAGTACTTC
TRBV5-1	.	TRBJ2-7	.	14	CASSSRALHYEQYF	TGCGCCAGCAGTTCCCGGGCCTTACACTACGAGCAGTACTTC